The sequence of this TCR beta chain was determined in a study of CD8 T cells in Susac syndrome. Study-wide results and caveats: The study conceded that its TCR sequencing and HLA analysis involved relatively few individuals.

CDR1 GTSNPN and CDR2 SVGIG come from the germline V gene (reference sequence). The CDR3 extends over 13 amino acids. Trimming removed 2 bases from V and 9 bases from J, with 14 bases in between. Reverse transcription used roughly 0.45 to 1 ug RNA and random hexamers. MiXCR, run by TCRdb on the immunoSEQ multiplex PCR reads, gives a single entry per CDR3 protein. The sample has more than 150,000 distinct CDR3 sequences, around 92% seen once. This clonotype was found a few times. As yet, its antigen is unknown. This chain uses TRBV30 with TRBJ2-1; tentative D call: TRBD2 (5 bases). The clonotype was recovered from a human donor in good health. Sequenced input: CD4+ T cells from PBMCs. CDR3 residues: CAWSTPAGGEQFF. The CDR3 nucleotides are TGTGCCTGGAGTACTCCGGCCGGAGGTGAGCAGTTCTTC.